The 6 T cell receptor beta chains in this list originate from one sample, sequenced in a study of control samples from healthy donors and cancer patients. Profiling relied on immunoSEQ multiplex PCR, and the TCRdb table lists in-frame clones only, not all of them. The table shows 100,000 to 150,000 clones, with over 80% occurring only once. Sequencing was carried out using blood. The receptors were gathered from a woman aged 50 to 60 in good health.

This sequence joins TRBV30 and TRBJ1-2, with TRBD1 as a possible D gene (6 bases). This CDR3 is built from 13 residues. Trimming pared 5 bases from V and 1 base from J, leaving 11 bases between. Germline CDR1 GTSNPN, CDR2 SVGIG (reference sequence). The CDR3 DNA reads TGTGCCTGGGGACAGTCCAATAACTATGGCTACACCTTC. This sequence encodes CAWGQSNNYGYTF. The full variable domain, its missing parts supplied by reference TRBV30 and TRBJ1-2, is SQTIHQWPATLVQPVGSPLSLECTVEGTSNPNLYWYRQAAGRGLQLLFYSVGIGQISSEVPQNLSASRPQDRQFILSSKKLLLSDSGFYLCAWGQSNNYGYTFGSGTRLTVV.

CDR3 bases: TGTGCCAGCAGTTCGGCAGGGCCCTACGAGCAGTACTTC. Encoded protein: CASSSAGPYEQYF. V is TRBV12-3 or TRBV12-4 and J is TRBJ2-7; possible D gene TRBD1, 5 bases. Trimming stripped 4 bases from V and 2 bases from J, with 9 bases between. CDR3 length equals 13 residues.

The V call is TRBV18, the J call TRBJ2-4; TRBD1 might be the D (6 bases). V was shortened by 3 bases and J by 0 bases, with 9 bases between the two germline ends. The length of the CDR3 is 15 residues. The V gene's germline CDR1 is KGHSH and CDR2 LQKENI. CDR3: CASSPRTVAKNIQYF. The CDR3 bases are TGTGCCAGCTCACCGCGGACAGTAGCCAAAAACATTCAGTACTTC.

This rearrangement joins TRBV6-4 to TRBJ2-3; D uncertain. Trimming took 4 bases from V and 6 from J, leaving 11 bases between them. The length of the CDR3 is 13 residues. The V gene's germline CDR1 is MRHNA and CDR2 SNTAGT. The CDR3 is CASSAGPFDTQYF. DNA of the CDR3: TGTGCCAGCAGTGCGGGCCCTTTTGATACGCAGTATTTT.

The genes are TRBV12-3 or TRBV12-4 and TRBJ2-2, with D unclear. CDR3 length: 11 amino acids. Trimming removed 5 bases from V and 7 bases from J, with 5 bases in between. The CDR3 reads CASSIVGELFF. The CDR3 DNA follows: TGTGCCAGCAGTATTGTCGGGGAGCTGTTTTTT.

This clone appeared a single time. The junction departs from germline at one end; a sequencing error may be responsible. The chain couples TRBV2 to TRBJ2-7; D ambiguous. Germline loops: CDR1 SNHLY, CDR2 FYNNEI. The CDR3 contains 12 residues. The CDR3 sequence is CASSALELKTDF. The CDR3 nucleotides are TGTGCCAGCAGTGCCCTGGAGTTGAAGACGGACTTC. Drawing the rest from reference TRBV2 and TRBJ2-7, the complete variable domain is EPEVTQTPSHQVTQMGQEVILRCVPISNHLYFYWYRQILGQKVEFLVSFYNNEISEKSEIFDDQFSVERPDGSNFTLKIRSTKLEDSAMYFCASSALELKTDFGPGTRLTVT.